These T cell receptor beta chains were read from a single sample in a study of relationships among human T cell subsets. Each CDR3 protein is one row after TCRdb ran MiXCR on the multiplex PCR reads. Seen here are some 5,400 distinct CDR3 sequences, approximately 70% observed once, and the top ten hold around three fifths. Sequenced: CD8+ T cells sorted from blood. These receptors came from a man in his forties or fifties in good health. Each CDR3 is given without its conserved first and last residue. Each record gives: CDR3 protein, CDR3 length, J gene, V gene.

CDR3: ASSPALGQPQH
length: 11
J: TRBJ1-5
V: TRBV27

CDR3: ASSSWWDTQY
length: 10
J: TRBJ2-3
V: TRBV7-9

CDR3: ASSYGQVNEAF
length: 11
J: TRBJ1-1
V: TRBV11-2

CDR3: ASSSPGGINEQL
length: 12
J: TRBJ2-1
V: TRBV11-2

CDR3: AISRQGASTDTQY
length: 13
J: TRBJ2-3
V: TRBV10-3

CDR3: ASSLGRPLDTQY
length: 12
J: TRBJ2-3
V: TRBV11-2

CDR3: SARDSFLSGGALDSYEQY
length: 18
J: TRBJ2-7
V: TRBV20-1

CDR3: ASSLVAGERNIQY
length: 13
J: TRBJ2-4
V: TRBV11-2

CDR3: ASSLKRGEQY
length: 10
J: TRBJ2-7
V: TRBV5-4

CDR3: SVEEWSDDSGSHSYNEQF
length: 18
J: TRBJ2-1
V: TRBV29-1

CDR3: ASSHHRYNSPLH
length: 12
J: TRBJ1-6
V: TRBV4-1

CDR3: ASSLVLASNEQF
length: 12
J: TRBJ2-1
V: TRBV5-1

CDR3: ASSPYGAYEQY
length: 11
J: TRBJ2-7
V: TRBV14

CDR3: ASSLFLNQPQH
length: 11
J: TRBJ1-5
V: TRBV27

CDR3: SARPGHGGETQY
length: 12
J: TRBJ2-5
V: TRBV20-1

CDR3: ASSGTSVNEQF
length: 11
J: TRBJ2-1
V: TRBV27

CDR3: ASSLTSNQPQH
length: 11
J: TRBJ1-5
V: TRBV7-2

CDR3: ASTVGAANNEKLF
length: 13
J: TRBJ1-4
V: TRBV11-2

CDR3: ASSLISGRASETQY
length: 14
J: TRBJ2-5
V: TRBV7-9

CDR3: ASSYGQYNEQF
length: 11
J: TRBJ2-1
V: TRBV6-6

CDR3: ASSLGMNYEQY
length: 11
J: TRBJ2-7
V: TRBV27

CDR3: ASSLLRTGGYEQY
length: 13
J: TRBJ2-7
V: TRBV11-1

CDR3: SVADDTYEQY
length: 10
J: TRBJ2-7
V: TRBV29-1

CDR3: SVPDLKRGDEQF
length: 12
J: TRBJ2-1
V: TRBV29-1

CDR3: ASSLDRETQY
length: 10
J: TRBJ2-5
V: TRBV11-2

CDR3: ASSSTGGPAAPA
length: 12
J: TRBJ1-5
V: TRBV7-9

CDR3: ATSRARGIQY
length: 10
J: TRBJ2-4
V: TRBV15

CDR3: ASSLDVNLGNEQF
length: 13
J: TRBJ2-1
V: TRBV12-3/TRBV12-4

CDR3: ASSFPGSYEQY
length: 11
J: TRBJ2-7
V: TRBV11-2

CDR3: SARSGTSDTQY
length: 11
J: TRBJ2-3
V: TRBV20-1

CDR3: ASSLPGAEGTEAF
length: 13
J: TRBJ1-1
V: TRBV5-7

CDR3: ASSSHLSGPGEKLF
length: 14
J: TRBJ1-4
V: TRBV11-2

CDR3: ASSLHDRGQETQY
length: 13
J: TRBJ2-5
V: TRBV28

CDR3: AWSQDGSGANVLT
length: 13
J: TRBJ2-6
V: TRBV30

CDR3: ASSPGQGLFYEQY
length: 13
J: TRBJ2-7
V: TRBV28

CDR3: ASSRPATSGEETQY
length: 14
J: TRBJ2-5
V: TRBV28

CDR3: ASSYSRAETQY
length: 11
J: TRBJ2-5
V: TRBV6-1

CDR3: ASSRPGSGELF
length: 11
J: TRBJ2-2
V: TRBV11-2

CDR3: AGGESYNSPLH
length: 11
J: TRBJ1-6
V: TRBV27

CDR3: ASSLVLAGENEQF
length: 13
J: TRBJ2-1
V: TRBV7-9

CDR3: ASSNRRDRDEQY
length: 12
J: TRBJ2-7
V: TRBV11-1

CDR3: ASSTSDRASTDTQY
length: 14
J: TRBJ2-3
V: TRBV12-3/TRBV12-4

CDR3: ASSLALENNEQF
length: 12
J: TRBJ2-1
V: TRBV28

CDR3: ASSIVGQGLSTDTQY
length: 15
J: TRBJ2-3
V: TRBV19

CDR3: SVRRRDTEAF
length: 10
J: TRBJ1-1
V: TRBV29-1

CDR3: ASSTALKNIQY
length: 11
J: TRBJ2-4
V: TRBV27

CDR3: ASSGTGDGANVLT
length: 13
J: TRBJ2-6
V: TRBV5-4

CDR3: AISLGQGETQY
length: 11
J: TRBJ2-5
V: TRBV10-3